This T cell receptor beta chain originates from a study of technical replicates of blood from four donors. TCRdb's copy holds only in-frame clones and misses some; the assay was immunoSEQ multiplex PCR. The sample lists about 70,000 clones, about 96% occurring once. Unmatched junction bases numbered 7, after V lost 0 bases and J lost 9 bases. The germline V gene encodes CDR1 MNHEY and CDR2 SMNVEV (reference sequence). The CDR3 extends over 15 amino acids. The sample taken for sequencing was T cells isolated from PBMCs. V and J are TRBV27 and TRBJ2-4, with 8 bases matching TRBD1. This TCR came from a human donor in good health. CDR3 bases: TGTGCCAGCAGTTTATCAGGACAGGGTTGGGGCATTCAGTACTTC. Translating it yields CASSLSGQGWGIQYF.